The clone carrying this TCR beta chain was counted ten times or more. Its specificity is not known. Individually, cDNA molecules had unique molecular identifiers attached to them. TCRdb reprocessed the 5' RACE reads via MiXCR and lists one record per CDR3 protein. The repertoire includes fewer than 85,000 distinct CDR3 sequences, approximately 12% of them detected once, and roughly 1.3% sits in the top ten. The data were obtained in a study of early T cells in non-severe SARS-CoV-2 infection. Study information: With bulk RNA from unsorted whole blood as input, sequencing yielded unpaired chains. General study findings and limits: CD4 and private specificities were missed by VDJdb matching, which favored anti-spike CD8 responses.

Deletions cut 2 bases from V and 1 base from J, with 9 bases between. The CDR3 runs to 15 residues. Germline CDR1 reads LGHNA; CDR2 reads YSLEER. This sequence was found in an adult who was a healthcare worker with PCR-confirmed SARS-CoV-2 infection or an uninfected control (not recorded which). What was sequenced was whole blood. This rearrangement joins TRBV4-3 to TRBJ2-1; no clear D gene. The CDR3 DNA reads TGCGCCAGCAGCCAATCAGCTGATTCCTACAATGAGCAGTTCTTC. Its translation: CASSQSADSYNEQFF.